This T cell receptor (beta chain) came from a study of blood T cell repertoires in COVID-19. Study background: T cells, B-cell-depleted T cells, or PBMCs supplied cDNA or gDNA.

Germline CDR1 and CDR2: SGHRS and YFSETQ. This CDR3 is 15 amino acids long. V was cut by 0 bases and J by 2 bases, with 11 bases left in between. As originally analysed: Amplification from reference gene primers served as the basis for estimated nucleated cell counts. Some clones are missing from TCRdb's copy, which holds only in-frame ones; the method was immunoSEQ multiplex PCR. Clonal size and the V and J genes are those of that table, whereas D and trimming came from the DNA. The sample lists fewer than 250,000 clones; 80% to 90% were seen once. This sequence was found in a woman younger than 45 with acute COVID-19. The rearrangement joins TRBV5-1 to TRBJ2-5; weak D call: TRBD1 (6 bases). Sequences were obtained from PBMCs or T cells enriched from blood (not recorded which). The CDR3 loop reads CASSLDGTYQETQYF. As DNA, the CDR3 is TGCGCCAGCAGCTTGGACGGGACATATCAAGAGACCCAGTACTTC.